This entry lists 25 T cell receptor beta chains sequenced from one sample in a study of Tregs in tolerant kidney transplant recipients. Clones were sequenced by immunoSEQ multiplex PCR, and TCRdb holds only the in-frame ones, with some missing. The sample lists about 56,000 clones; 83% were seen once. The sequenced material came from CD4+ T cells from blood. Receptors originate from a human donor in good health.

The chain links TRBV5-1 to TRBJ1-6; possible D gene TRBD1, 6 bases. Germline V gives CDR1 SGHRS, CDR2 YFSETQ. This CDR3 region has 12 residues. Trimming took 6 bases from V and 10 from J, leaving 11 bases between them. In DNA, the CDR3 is TGCGCCAGCAAGGGGGAGGAATCACCCCTCCACTTT. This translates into CASKGEESPLHF.

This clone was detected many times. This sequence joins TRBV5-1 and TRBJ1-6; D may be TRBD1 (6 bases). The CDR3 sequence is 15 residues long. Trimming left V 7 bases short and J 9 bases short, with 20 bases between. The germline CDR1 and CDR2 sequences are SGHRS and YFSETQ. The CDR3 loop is CASGEGVSKGSPLHF. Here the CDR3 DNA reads TGCGCCAGCGGCGAGGGGGTCTCCAAAGGTTCACCCCTCCACTTT.

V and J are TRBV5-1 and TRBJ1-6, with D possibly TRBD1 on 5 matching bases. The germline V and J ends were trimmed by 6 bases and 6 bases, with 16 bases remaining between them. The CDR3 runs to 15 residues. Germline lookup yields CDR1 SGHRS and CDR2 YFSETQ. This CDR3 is CASTEQAPGNSPLHF. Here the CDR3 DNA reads TGCGCCAGCACCGAACAGGCTCCGGGTAATTCACCCCTCCACTTT.

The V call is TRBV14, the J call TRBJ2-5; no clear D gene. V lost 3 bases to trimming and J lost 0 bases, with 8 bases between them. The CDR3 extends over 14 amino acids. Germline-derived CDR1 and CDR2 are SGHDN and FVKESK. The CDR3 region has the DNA TGTGCCAGCAGCCATTTGGGGTACCAAGAGACCCAGTACTTC. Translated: CASSHLGYQETQYF. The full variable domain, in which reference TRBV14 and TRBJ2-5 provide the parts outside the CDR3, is EAGVTQFPSHSVIEKGQTVTLRCDPISGHDNLYWYRRVMGKEIKFLLHFVKESKQDESGMPNNRFLAERTGGTYSTLKVQPAELEDSGVYFCASSHLGYQETQYFGPGTRLLVL.

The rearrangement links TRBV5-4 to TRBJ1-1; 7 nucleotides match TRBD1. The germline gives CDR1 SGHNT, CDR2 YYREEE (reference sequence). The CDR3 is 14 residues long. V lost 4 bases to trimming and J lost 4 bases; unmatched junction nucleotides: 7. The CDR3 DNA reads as TGTGCCAGCAGCCGGGGACAGCAGGCCACTGAAGCTTTCTTT. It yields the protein CASSRGQQATEAFF.

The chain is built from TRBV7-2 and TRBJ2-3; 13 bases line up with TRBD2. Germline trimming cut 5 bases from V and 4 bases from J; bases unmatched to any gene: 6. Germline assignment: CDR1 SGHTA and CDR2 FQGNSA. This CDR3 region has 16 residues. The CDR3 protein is CASSPRLAGGADTQYF. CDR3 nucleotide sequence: TGTGCCAGCAGCCCCCGACTAGCGGGGGGAGCAGATACGCAGTATTTT. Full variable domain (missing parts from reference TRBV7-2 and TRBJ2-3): GAGVSQSPSNKVTEKGKDVELRCDPISGHTALYWYRQSLGQGLEFLIYFQGNSAPDKSGLPSDRFSAERTGGSVSTLTIQRTQQEDSAVYLCASSPRLAGGADTQYFGPGTRLTVL.

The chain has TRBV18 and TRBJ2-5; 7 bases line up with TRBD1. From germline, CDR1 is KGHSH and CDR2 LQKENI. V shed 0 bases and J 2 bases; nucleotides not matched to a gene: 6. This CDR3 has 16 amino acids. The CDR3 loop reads CASSPPGLGQQETQYF. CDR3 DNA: TGTGCCAGCTCACCACCCGGATTGGGACAGCAAGAGACCCAGTACTTC.

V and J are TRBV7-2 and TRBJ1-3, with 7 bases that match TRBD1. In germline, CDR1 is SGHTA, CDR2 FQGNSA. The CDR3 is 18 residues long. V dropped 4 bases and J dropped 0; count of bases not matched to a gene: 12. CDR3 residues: CASSSKPIDRDSGNTIYF. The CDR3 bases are TGTGCCAGCAGCTCCAAGCCTATTGACAGGGACTCTGGAAACACCATATATTTT. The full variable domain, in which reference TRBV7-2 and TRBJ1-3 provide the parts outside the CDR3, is GAGVSQSPSNKVTEKGKDVELRCDPISGHTALYWYRQSLGQGLEFLIYFQGNSAPDKSGLPSDRFSAERTGGSVSTLTIQRTQQEDSAVYLCASSSKPIDRDSGNTIYFGEGSWLTVV.

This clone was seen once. CDR3 region: CASSLPTPAGDTEAFF. DNA of the CDR3: TGTGCCAGCAGCTTACCCACTCCCGCTGGTGACACTGAAGCTTTCTTT. The genes are TRBV7-8 and TRBJ1-1; D not certain. V lost 2 bases and J 3 bases, leaving 16 bases between the germline ends. There are 16 residues in the CDR3. Germline CDR1 and CDR2: SGHVS and FQNEAQ.

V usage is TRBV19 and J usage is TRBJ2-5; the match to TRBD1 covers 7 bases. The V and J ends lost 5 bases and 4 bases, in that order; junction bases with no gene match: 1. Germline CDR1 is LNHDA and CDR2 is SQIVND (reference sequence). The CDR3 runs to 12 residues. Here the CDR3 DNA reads TGTGCCAGTAGTGACAGGGCAGAGACCCAGTACTTC. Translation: CASSDRAETQYF.

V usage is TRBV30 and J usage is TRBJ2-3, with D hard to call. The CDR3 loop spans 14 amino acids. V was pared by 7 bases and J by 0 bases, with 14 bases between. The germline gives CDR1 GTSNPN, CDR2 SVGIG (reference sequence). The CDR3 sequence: CAYQRAPSTDTQYF. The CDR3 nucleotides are TGTGCCTATCAACGGGCTCCTAGCACAGATACGCAGTATTTT.

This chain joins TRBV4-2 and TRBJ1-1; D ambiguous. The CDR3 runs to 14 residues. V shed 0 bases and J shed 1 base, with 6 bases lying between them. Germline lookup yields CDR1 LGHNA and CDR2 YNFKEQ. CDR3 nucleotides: TGTGCCAGCAGCCAAGAGGTTAAGAACACTGAAGCTTTCTTT. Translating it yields CASSQEVKNTEAFF.

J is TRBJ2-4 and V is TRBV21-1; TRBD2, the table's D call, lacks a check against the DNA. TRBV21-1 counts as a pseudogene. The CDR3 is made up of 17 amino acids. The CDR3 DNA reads TGTGCCAGCAGCAAAGGAGAGGGAGACTCAGCCAAAAACATTCAGTACTTC. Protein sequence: CASSKGEGDSAKNIQYF.

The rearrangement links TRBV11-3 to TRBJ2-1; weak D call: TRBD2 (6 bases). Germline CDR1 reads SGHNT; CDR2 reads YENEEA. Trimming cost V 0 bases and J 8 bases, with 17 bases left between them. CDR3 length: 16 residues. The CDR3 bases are TGTGCCAGCAGCTTAGATCAAGGGAGGTACTCGGATGAGCAGTTCTTC. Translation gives CASSLDQGRYSDEQFF.

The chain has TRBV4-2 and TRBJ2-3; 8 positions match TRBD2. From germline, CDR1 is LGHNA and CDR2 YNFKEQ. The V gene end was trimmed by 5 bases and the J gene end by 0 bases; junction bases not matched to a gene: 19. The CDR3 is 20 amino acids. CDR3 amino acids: CASSSRPGGLGVGSTDTQYF. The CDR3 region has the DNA TGTGCCAGCAGCTCACGGCCGGGGGGGCTAGGTGTAGGGAGCACAGATACGCAGTATTTT.

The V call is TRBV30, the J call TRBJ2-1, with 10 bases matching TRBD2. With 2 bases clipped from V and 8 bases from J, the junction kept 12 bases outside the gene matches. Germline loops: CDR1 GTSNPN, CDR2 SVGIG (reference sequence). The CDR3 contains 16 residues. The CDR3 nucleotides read TGTGCCTGGAGTCGGCTAGCGGGAGAGCGGGCGTATGAGCAGTTCTTC. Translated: CAWSRLAGERAYEQFF.

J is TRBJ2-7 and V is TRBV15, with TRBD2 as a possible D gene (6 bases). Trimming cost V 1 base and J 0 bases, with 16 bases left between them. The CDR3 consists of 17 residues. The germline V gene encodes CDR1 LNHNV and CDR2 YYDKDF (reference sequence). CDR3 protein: CATSRARIGGLSYEQYF. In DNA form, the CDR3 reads TGTGCCACCAGCAGAGCCCGTATCGGGGGACTCTCCTACGAGCAGTACTTC.

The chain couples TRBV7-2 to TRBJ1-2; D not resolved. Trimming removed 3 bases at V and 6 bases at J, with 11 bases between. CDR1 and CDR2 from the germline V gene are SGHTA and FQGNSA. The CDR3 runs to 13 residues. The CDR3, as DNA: TGTGCCAGCAGCTTCGGGGAGAGCCATGGCTACACCTTC. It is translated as CASSFGESHGYTF. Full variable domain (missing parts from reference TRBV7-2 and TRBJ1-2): GAGVSQSPSNKVTEKGKDVELRCDPISGHTALYWYRQSLGQGLEFLIYFQGNSAPDKSGLPSDRFSAERTGGSVSTLTIQRTQQEDSAVYLCASSFGESHGYTFGSGTRLTVV.

CDR3 in amino acids: CAIRDRGEDSPLHF. CDR3 in DNA: TGTGCCATCAGGGACCGGGGCGAGGATTCACCCCTCCACTTT. This chain links TRBV10-3 with TRBJ1-6, with D tentatively TRBD1 (5 bases). The CDR3 loop spans 14 amino acids. In germline, CDR1 is ENHRY, CDR2 SYGVKD. Trimming stripped 6 bases from V and 8 bases from J, with 14 bases between.

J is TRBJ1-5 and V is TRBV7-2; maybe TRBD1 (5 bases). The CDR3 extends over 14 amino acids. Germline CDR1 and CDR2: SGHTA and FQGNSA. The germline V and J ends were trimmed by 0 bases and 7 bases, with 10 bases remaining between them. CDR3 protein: CASSLAGGGQPQHF. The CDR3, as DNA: TGTGCCAGCAGCTTAGCCGGGGGGGGACAGCCCCAGCATTTT.

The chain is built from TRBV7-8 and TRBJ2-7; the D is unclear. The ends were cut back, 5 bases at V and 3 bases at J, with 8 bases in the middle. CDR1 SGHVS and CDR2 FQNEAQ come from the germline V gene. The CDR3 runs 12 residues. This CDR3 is CASSKDGYEQYF. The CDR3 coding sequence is TGTGCCAGCAGCAAAGACGGCTACGAGCAGTACTTC.

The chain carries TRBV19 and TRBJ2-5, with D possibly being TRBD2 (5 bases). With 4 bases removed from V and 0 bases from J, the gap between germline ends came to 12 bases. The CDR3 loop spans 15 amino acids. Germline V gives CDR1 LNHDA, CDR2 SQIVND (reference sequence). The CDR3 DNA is TGTGCCAGTAGTAATAGAGGGCTCCACCAAGAGACCCAGTACTTC. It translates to CASSNRGLHQETQYF.

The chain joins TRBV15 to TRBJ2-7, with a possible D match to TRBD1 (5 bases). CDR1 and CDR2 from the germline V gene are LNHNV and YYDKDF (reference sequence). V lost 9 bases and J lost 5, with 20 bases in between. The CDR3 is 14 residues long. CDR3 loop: CATSRELAGNEQYF. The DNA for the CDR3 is TGTGCCACGTCACGAGAGCTGGCAGGGAACGAGCAGTACTTC.

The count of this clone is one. CDR3 coding DNA: TGTGCCAGCTCACCAGGGCCGGCCTATGGCTACACCTTC. It codes for CASSPGPAYGYTF. The rearrangement uses TRBV18 and TRBJ1-2; D not certain. V was shortened by 2 bases and J by 4 bases, with 8 bases between the two germline ends. This CDR3 is built from 13 residues. Germline V gene sequence: CDR1 KGHSH, CDR2 LQKENI. Using reference TRBV18 and TRBJ1-2 for the parts outside the CDR3, the full variable domain is NAGVMQNPRHLVRRRGQEARLRCSPMKGHSHVYWYRQLPEEGLKFMVYLQKENIIDESGMPKERFSAEFPKEGPSILRIQQVVRGDSAAYFCASSPGPAYGYTFGSGTRLTVV.

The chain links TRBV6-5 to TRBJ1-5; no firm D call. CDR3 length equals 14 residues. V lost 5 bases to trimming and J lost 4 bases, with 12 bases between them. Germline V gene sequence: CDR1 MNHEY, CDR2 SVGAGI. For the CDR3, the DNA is TGTGCCAGCAGTCCGACTTTGTCAAATCAGCCCCAGCATTTT. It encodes CASSPTLSNQPQHF.